The T cell receptor (beta chain) described here comes from a study of shared clonotypes between healthy human individuals. The CDR3 runs to 13 residues. CDR1 is SNHLY and CDR2 is FYNNEI in the germline V gene. Deletions cut 5 bases from V and 1 base from J, with 8 bases between. Naive-designated CD8 cells lacked CD45RO, were positively enriched for CCR7, and omitted terminally differentiated effector memory CD45RA+ cells. This table comes from immunoSEQ multiplex PCR, and its TCRdb copy is limited to in-frame clones, with some not included. The sample holds hundreds of thousands of clones, approximately 96% seen once.

The source of this sequence is a woman aged 25 to 39 in good health. This chain joins TRBV2 and TRBJ1-2; D is undetermined. Material for sequencing was naive CD8+ T cells sorted from blood. CDR3 sequence reads: CASSLQNNYGYTF. The CDR3, as DNA: TGTGCCAGCAGTCTTCAAAATAACTATGGCTACACCTTC.